This TCR beta chain is from a study of shared clonotypes between healthy human individuals. TCRdb keeps only in-frame clones here, not all; method: immunoSEQ multiplex PCR. Here the sample spans about 2.4 million clones, 80% to 95% being singletons. This clone was counted a single time. Germline V gene lookup returns CDR1 MNHNY and CDR2 SVGAGI (reference sequence). The junction had 3 bases not matched to a gene; V was cut back by 6 bases and J by 5 bases. This CDR3 contains 13 residues. The clonotype comes from a man younger than 35 in good health. Some clones in this sample may be carry-over from other donors' samples. V is TRBV6-6 and J is TRBJ1-5, with 8 bases matching TRBD1. The material sequenced was naive CD4+ T cells from PBMCs. The subset is: CD45RA+ positively selected. The CDR3 here is CASSRQGHQPQHF. In DNA, the CDR3 is TGTGCCAGCAGCAGACAGGGGCATCAGCCCCAGCATTTT.